This TCR beta chain was captured by sequencing in a study of cytomegalovirus exposure and HLA in healthy donors. On this clone itself: Its target is not known.

V shed 8 bases and J shed 4 bases, with 17 bases lying between them. This CDR3 spans 15 amino acids. Germline CDR1 MNHNY, CDR2 SVGAGI (reference sequence). The PCR contained 60 Vbeta and 13 Jbeta primers. As processed by the authors: Around 10 million of the about 80 million unique TCR beta chains counted in a later analysis were shared. Clones were read by immunoSEQ multiplex PCR, and TCRdb kept only the in-frame ones, dropping some. V and J calls and clone size are as listed in that table; D and trimming were resolved from the DNA. The table lists 250,000 to 350,000 clones, 80% to 90% of them singletons. Study-wide findings and caveats: As a later analysis revealed, most CMV-associated TCR beta chains appeared HLA-restricted. The study flagged 150 to 200 TCR beta chains as cytomegalovirus-associated. With later analysis, a missense DCLRE1C variant became linked to TCR beta V- and J-gene trimming.

Sequenced sample: PBMCs. V is TRBV6-6 and J is TRBJ2-2; possible D gene TRBD2, 7 bases. The receptor was isolated from a man aged 40-49 years in good health and CMV-seropositive. The CDR3 sequence is CASQGRVESTGELFF. In DNA form, the CDR3 reads TGTGCCAGCCAGGGGAGGGTCGAGAGCACCGGGGAGCTGTTTTTT.